The 24 T cell receptor beta chains given below trace back to one sample, sequenced in a study of siplizumab effects on memory and regulatory T cells. This table comes from immunoSEQ multiplex PCR, and its TCRdb copy is limited to in-frame clones, with some not included. Of about 120,000 clones in the sample, around 90% were seen once. Sequenced sample: CD4+ T cells sorted from blood. These receptor sequences come from a human donor in good health.

This rearrangement joins TRBV27 to TRBJ1-1; D not resolved. CDR1 and CDR2 (germline): MNHEY, SMNVEV (reference sequence). CDR3 size: 17 residues. V was cut by 2 bases and J by 0 bases, with 16 bases left in between. The CDR3 coding sequence is TGTGCCAGCAGTTTAACATCGCAAGGACTAATGAACACTGAAGCTTTCTTT. It specifies CASSLTSQGLMNTEAFF.

J is TRBJ1-4 and V is TRBV5-6; 10 bases map to TRBD1. V dropped 3 bases and J dropped 6; count of bases not matched to a gene: 5. The CDR3 extends over 15 amino acids. Germline V gives CDR1 SGHDT, CDR2 YYEEEE. CDR3 bases: TGTGCCAGCAGCTCGCGCGGGACAGGGGATGAAAAACTGTTTTTT. Protein sequence: CASSSRGTGDEKLFF.

The chain combines TRBV2 with TRBJ1-2, with a possible D match to TRBD1 (5 bases). This CDR3 has 13 residues. The V end lost 8 bases, the J end lost 6 bases, and 16 bases lay between the germline ends. Per the germline V gene, CDR1 is SNHLY and CDR2 is FYNNEI. The CDR3 region has the DNA TGTGCCAGCCTCGGGACCCCCTCGCATGGCTACACCTTC. It encodes CASLGTPSHGYTF. Based on the CDR3 plus reference TRBV2 and TRBJ1-2, the full variable domain is EPEVTQTPSHQVTQMGQEVILRCVPISNHLYFYWYRQILGQKVEFLVSFYNNEISEKSEIFDDQFSVERPDGSNFTLKIRSTKLEDSAMYFCASLGTPSHGYTFGSGTRLTVV.

The chain is built from TRBV2 and TRBJ2-6; D remains unclear. CDR3 size: 13 residues. With 6 bases removed from V and 4 bases from J, the gap between germline ends came to 7 bases. CDR1 is SNHLY, CDR2 FYNNEI, per germline. The CDR3 loop reads CASRREGANVLTF. The CDR3 DNA reads as TGTGCCAGCAGGAGAGAAGGGGCCAACGTCCTGACTTTC.

The chain couples TRBV10-3 to TRBJ1-1, with 9 bases lining up with TRBD1. The CDR3 has 14 amino acids. J gave up 4 bases and V 6 bases, and 6 bases lay outside the gene matches. Germline V gene sequence: CDR1 ENHRY, CDR2 SYGVKD. The CDR3 loop reads CAIRDRGLSTEAFF. DNA of the CDR3: TGTGCCATCAGGGACAGGGGTTTGAGCACTGAAGCTTTCTTT.

This chain links TRBV2 with TRBJ2-1, with TRBD1 identical over 9 bases. The V and J ends lost 3 bases and 3 bases, in that order; junction bases with no gene match: 6. From germline, CDR1 is SNHLY and CDR2 FYNNEI. The CDR3 has 16 residues. Written as DNA, the CDR3 is TGTGCCAGCAGTGATCCGCCGGGACAGGGCTACAATGAGCAGTTCTTC. Translation gives CASSDPPGQGYNEQFF.

J is TRBJ1-5 and V is TRBV7-6, with D uncertain. The germline CDR1 and CDR2 sequences are SGHVS and FNYEAQ. Trimming shortened V by 1 base and J by 0 bases, and 7 bases separated the two germline ends. This CDR3 comprises 15 residues. CDR3 in DNA: TGTGCCAGCAGCTTAGGACTTGATAGCAATCAGCCCCAGCATTTT. This encodes CASSLGLDSNQPQHF.

V and J are TRBV2 and TRBJ2-2; 11 bases are shared with TRBD1. V lost 7 bases and J lost 6; bases outside the gene matches: 7. CDR1 SNHLY and CDR2 FYNNEI come from the germline V gene. CDR3 length equals 15 residues. CDR3 bases: TGTGCCAGCACGTCAGGACAGGGGGCTCCCGGGGAGCTGTTTTTT. Its translation is CASTSGQGAPGELFF.

The gene calls are TRBV2 and TRBJ2-3; D is perhaps TRBD2 (6 bases). The V and J ends lost 10 bases and 5 bases respectively, with 22 bases between them. This CDR3 contains 15 residues. CDR1 is SNHLY and CDR2 is FYNNEI in the germline V gene. CDR3 region: CATRAGRNTGDTQYF. In DNA, the CDR3 is TGTGCCACCAGAGCGGGTCGGAACACGGGAGATACGCAGTATTTT.

The chain has TRBV19 and TRBJ2-7, with a weak D call TRBD2 (6 bases). The CDR3 spans 12 residues. Per the germline V gene, CDR1 is LNHDA and CDR2 is SQIVND (reference sequence). V was cut by 6 bases and J by 6 bases, with 12 bases left in between. CDR3 loop: CASRAQGGEQYF. The CDR3 coding sequence is TGTGCCAGTAGGGCCCAGGGAGGCGAGCAGTACTTC.

This sequence joins TRBV12-5 and TRBJ1-4; D is undetermined. V was trimmed by 1 base and J by 4 bases, leaving 16 bases between them. The CDR3 sequence is 17 residues long. Germline-derived CDR1 and CDR2 are LGHNT and FRNRAP. The CDR3 DNA follows: TGTGCTAGTGGTTTGGGTGTCGGACGGCTGCTTAATGAAAAACTGTTTTTT. It encodes CASGLGVGRLLNEKLFF.

A few counts support this clone. The rearrangement uses TRBV4-2 and TRBJ2-2; D call uncertain. The CDR3 consists of 14 residues. Germline-derived CDR1 and CDR2 are LGHNA and YNFKEQ. V was clipped by 2 bases and J by 6 bases, with 10 bases between them. CDR3: CASSQILGAGELFF. The DNA for the CDR3 is TGTGCCAGCAGCCAAATCCTTGGGGCCGGGGAGCTGTTTTTT.

The V call is TRBV7-2, the J call TRBJ2-1; 13 bases agree with TRBD2. CDR3 length: 15 residues. Germline CDR1 reads SGHTA; CDR2 reads FQGNSA. J gave up 10 bases and V 2 bases, and 5 bases lay outside the gene matches. DNA of the CDR3: TGTGCCAGCAGCTTACAAACTAGCGGGGGGGCCGAGCAGTTCTTC. Its translation is CASSLQTSGGAEQFF.

This chain links TRBV19 with TRBJ1-2, with a possible D match to TRBD1 (6 bases). V lost 6 bases and J 3 bases, leaving 20 bases between the germline ends. Germline V gives CDR1 LNHDA, CDR2 SQIVND (reference sequence). The CDR3 loop spans 16 amino acids. In DNA, the CDR3 is TGTGCCAGTAGCTTTTTTAGCAGGGGTATTGACTATGGCTACACCTTC. Amino acids: CASSFFSRGIDYGYTF. The full variable domain, completed using reference TRBV19 and TRBJ1-2, is DGGITQSPKYLFRKEGQNVTLSCEQNLNHDAMYWYRQDPGQGLRLIYYSQIVNDFQKGDIAEGYSVSREKKESFPLTVTSAQKNPTAFYLCASSFFSRGIDYGYTFGSGTRLTVV.

The chain is built from TRBV6-5 and TRBJ1-5, with a weak D call TRBD1 (6 bases). In germline, CDR1 is MNHEY, CDR2 SVGAGI. Trimming removed 6 bases at V and 5 bases at J, with 11 bases between. This CDR3 has 13 residues. The CDR3 DNA sequence: TGTGCCAGCAGCGCACAGGGTCATCAGCCCCAGCATTTT. It translates to CASSAQGHQPQHF.

This clone appeared once. The CDR3 nucleotides are TGTGCCAGCAGCTTAGTTGCTCGGACAGGGTTCACCGGGGAGCTGTTTTTT. Protein product: CASSLVARTGFTGELFF. The chain links TRBV7-9 to TRBJ2-2; 8 bases fit TRBD1. Germline CDR1 reads SEHNR; CDR2 reads FQNEAQ (reference sequence). The CDR3 loop spans 17 amino acids. The V segment lost 1 base and the J segment 4 bases; nucleotides outside the gene matches: 8.

The V call is TRBV27, the J call TRBJ2-1; D is ambiguous. CDR1 and CDR2 (germline): MNHEY, SMNVEV (reference sequence). V was cut by 5 bases and J by 4 bases, with 3 bases left in between. CDR3 length equals 11 residues. The CDR3 DNA sequence: TGTGCCAGCAGTCGGTACAATGAGCAGTTCTTC. This encodes CASSRYNEQFF.

This chain joins TRBV19 and TRBJ2-1, with a tentative D call TRBD2 (5 bases). The V gene's germline CDR1 is LNHDA and CDR2 SQIVND (reference sequence). CDR3 length: 16 amino acids. Between the trimmed V and J ends, which lost 6 bases and 7 bases, there was a span of 22 bases. CDR3 protein: CASSVYTGNRRNEQFF. The CDR3 DNA reads TGTGCCAGTAGCGTTTATACGGGGAATAGGAGAAATGAGCAGTTCTTC.

The chain joins TRBV11-2 to TRBJ2-6; D unclear. The CDR3 extends over 14 amino acids. Looked up from germline, CDR1 is SGHAT and CDR2 is FQNNGV. V was pared by 5 bases and J by 2 bases, with 7 bases between. For the CDR3, the DNA is TGTGCCAGCAGCCCAATAACTGGGGCCAACGTCCTGACTTTC. Encoded protein: CASSPITGANVLTF.

The chain combines TRBV4-2 with TRBJ2-2; no reliable D call. Germline CDR1 and CDR2: LGHNA and YNFKEQ. V dropped 0 bases and J dropped 2 bases, with 10 bases sitting between them. The CDR3 extends over 16 amino acids. CDR3 bases: TGTGCCAGCAGCCAAGAATCCGGCTACAACACCGGGGAGCTGTTTTTT. It specifies CASSQESGYNTGELFF.

The chain uses TRBV6-1 and TRBJ1-5; D is perhaps TRBD1 (6 bases). Germline CDR1 MNHNS, CDR2 SASEGT. V was pared by 5 bases and J by 1 base, with 9 bases between. This CDR3 contains 14 residues. In nucleotides, the CDR3 is TGTGCCAGCAGTCCACAGGGAAGCAATCAGCCCCAGCATTTT. It translates to CASSPQGSNQPQHF.

The chain employs TRBV6-6 and TRBJ1-2; perhaps TRBD1 as D (5 bases). V was trimmed by 6 bases and J by 7 bases, leaving 18 bases between them. Per germline, CDR1 MNHNY and CDR2 SVGAGI (reference sequence). This CDR3 has 14 residues. CDR3 DNA sequence: TGTGCCAGCAGCTCAGGGCTGGGCGGTTCTGGCTACACCTTC. Encoded protein: CASSSGLGGSGYTF.

The chain carries TRBV18 and TRBJ2-7; 11 positions agree with TRBD2. Germline values: CDR1 KGHSH, CDR2 LQKENI. The V segment lost 3 bases and the J segment 5 bases; nucleotides outside the gene matches: 6. This CDR3 contains 15 residues. CDR3 bases: TGTGCCAGCTCACCCCTCGGGACTAGCGGTAACGAGCAGTACTTC. Protein product: CASSPLGTSGNEQYF.

CDR3 amino acids: CASSSGVATQYF. The CDR3 DNA follows: TGTGCCAGCAGCAGCGGGGTGGCTACGCAGTATTTT. The gene calls are TRBV6-5 and TRBJ2-3; 7 nucleotides match TRBD2. V lost 6 bases to trimming and J lost 8 bases; unmatched junction nucleotides: 5. This CDR3 spans 12 amino acids. Germline-derived CDR1 and CDR2 are MNHEY and SVGAGI.